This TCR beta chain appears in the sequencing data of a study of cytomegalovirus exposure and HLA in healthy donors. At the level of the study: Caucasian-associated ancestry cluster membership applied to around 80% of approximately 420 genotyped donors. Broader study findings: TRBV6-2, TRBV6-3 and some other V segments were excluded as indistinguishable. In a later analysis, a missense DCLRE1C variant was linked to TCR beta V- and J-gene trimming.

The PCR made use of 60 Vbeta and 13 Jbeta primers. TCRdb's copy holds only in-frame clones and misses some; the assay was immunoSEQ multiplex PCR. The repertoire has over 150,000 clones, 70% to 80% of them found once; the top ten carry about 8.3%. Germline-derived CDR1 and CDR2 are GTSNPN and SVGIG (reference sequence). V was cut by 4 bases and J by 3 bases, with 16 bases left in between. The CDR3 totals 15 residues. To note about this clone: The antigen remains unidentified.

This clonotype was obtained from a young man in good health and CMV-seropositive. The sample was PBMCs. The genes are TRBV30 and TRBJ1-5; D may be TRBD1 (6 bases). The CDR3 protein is CAWNLGGGDNQPQHF. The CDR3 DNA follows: TGTGCCTGGAACTTGGGGGGGGGCGACAATCAGCCCCAGCATTTT.